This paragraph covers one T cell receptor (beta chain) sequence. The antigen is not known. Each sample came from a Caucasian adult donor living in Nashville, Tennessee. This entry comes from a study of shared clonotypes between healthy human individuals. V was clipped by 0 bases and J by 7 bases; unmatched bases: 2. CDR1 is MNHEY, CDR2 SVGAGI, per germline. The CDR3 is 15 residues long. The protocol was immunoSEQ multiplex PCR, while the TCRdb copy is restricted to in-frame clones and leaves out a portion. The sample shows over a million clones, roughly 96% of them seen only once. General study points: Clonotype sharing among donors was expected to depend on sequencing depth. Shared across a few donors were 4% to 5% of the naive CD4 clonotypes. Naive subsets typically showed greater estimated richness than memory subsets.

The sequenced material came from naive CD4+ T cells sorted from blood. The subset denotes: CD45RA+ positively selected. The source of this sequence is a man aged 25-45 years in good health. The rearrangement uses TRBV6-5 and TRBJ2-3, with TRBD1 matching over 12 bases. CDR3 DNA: TGTGCCAGCAGTTACTCTGGGACAGGGGGCCATACGCAGTATTTT. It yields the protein CASSYSGTGGHTQYF.